This TCR beta chain emerged from a study of T cells after yellow fever vaccination. The overall study: The SMART-Seq v4 Ultra Low Input method served to prepare the low-cell-number fractions.

Study findings and constraints: Just a small share of clonotypes turned up in the CD4 compartment as well as the CD8 compartment. Abundant clonotypes from the bulk population could contaminate FACS-sorted repertoires.

Template switching with 5'RACE generated the TCR cDNA and added a universal primer site and UMIs. TCRdb re-analysed the 5' RACE reads in MiXCR, keeping a single row per CDR3 protein. The table includes 250,000 to 350,000 distinct CDR3 sequences, about 4.5% detected once. This clonotype came up many times. Its cognate antigen is unknown. The sequence was collected from a man aged 18 to 35 who received the YFV17D yellow fever vaccine. Sequences were derived from PBMCs, sampled 15 days after the yellow fever booster vaccination.

CDR3 coding DNA: TGCAGTGCTAGAACTGGGGCACCTAGCGGGGATGGAACGGAGCAGTTCTTC. Translation gives CSARTGAPSGDGTEQFF. The chain has TRBV20-1 and TRBJ2-1, with 9 bases matching TRBD2. The germline CDR1 and CDR2 sequences are DFQATT and SNEGSKA (reference sequence). The CDR3 runs 17 residues. Trimming at V came to 2 bases and at J to 10 bases, leaving 18 bases not matched to a gene.